Listed below are T cell receptor beta chains from one sample, sequenced in a study of CD8 T cells in Susac syndrome. MiXCR, applied by TCRdb to the immunoSEQ multiplex PCR reads, yields one record per CDR3 protein. The sample shows over 130,000 distinct CDR3 sequences, approximately 95% of them seen only once. Sequencing input: CD4+ T cells from PBMCs. The receptors were sampled from a human donor with Susac syndrome. The CDR3 runs from the conserved cysteine through the conserved F or W. D genes are given only for firm matches. Size tells how often a clone was seen (once, few, many) or the class of an expanded clone, and some rows leave it out.

J | size | V | D | CDR3 | DNA
TRBJ1-5 | . | TRBV30 | TRBD1 | CAWSVQTGNQPQHF | TGTGCCTGGAGTGTACAGACAGGGAATCAGCCCCAGCATTTT
TRBJ2-1 | . | TRBV5-1 | . | CASSPLLTPYNEQFF | TGCGCCAGCAGCCCCCTCTTGACCCCCTACAATGAGCAGTTCTTC
TRBJ1-2 | . | TRBV28 | . | CASRRVNYGYTF | TGTGCCAGCAGACGGGTTAACTATGGCTACACCTTC
TRBJ1-1 | . | TRBV20-1 | TRBD1 | CSARDSGRGHTEAFF | TGCAGTGCTAGAGATAGTGGCAGGGGGCACACTGAAGCTTTCTTT
TRBJ1-1 | . | TRBV30 | . | CAWKGGTPNTEAFF | TGTGCCTGGAAGGGAGGGACACCGAACACTGAAGCTTTCTTT
TRBJ2-7 | . | TRBV15 | TRBD1 | CATSGKNRGLHEQYF | TGTGCCACCAGCGGAAAGAACAGGGGGCTTCACGAGCAGTACTTC
TRBJ1-2 | . | TRBV15 | . | CATSRDGYGYTF | TGTGCCACCAGCAGAGACGGCTATGGCTACACCTTC
TRBJ2-1 | . | TRBV4-3 | . | CASSQGRVDDEQFF | TGCGCCAGCAGCCAAGGCCGGGTGGACGATGAGCAGTTCTTC
TRBJ1-2 | . | TRBV18 | . | CASSPSLTPGYTF | TGTGCCAGCTCACCAAGTTTAACTCCAGGCTACACCTTC
TRBJ2-3 | once | TRBV29-1 | . | CSVAHGITDTQYF | TGCAGCGTCGCCCATGGAATTACAGATACGCAGTATTTT
TRBJ2-1 | once | TRBV29-1 | . | CSVDRMGNEQFF | TGCAGCGTTGACAGGATGGGCAATGAGCAGTTCTTC
TRBJ2-5 | . | TRBV10-3 | . | CAIATAPQETQYF | TGTGCCATAGCGACAGCCCCACAAGAGACCCAGTACTTC
TRBJ2-1 | . | TRBV29-1 | TRBD2 | CSVRRLAGADSSYNEQFF | TGCAGCGTCCGCCGACTAGCGGGAGCGGATAGCTCCTACAATGAGCAGTTCTTC
TRBJ2-1 | once | TRBV12-3/TRBV12-4 | TRBD2 | CASSLSLPSGGDEQFF | TGTGCCAGCAGTTTATCGCTTCCTAGCGGGGGGGATGAGCAGTTCTTC
TRBJ2-7 | once | TRBV20-1 | TRBD1 | CSARADRDEQYF | TGCAGTGCTAGAGCCGACAGGGACGAGCAGTACTTC
TRBJ2-7 | few | TRBV25-1 | . | CASSSGAYEQYF | TGTGCCAGCAGCTCAGGCGCCTACGAGCAGTACTTC
TRBJ2-7 | . | TRBV20-1 | . | CSARDMTYEQYF | TGCAGTGCTAGAGACATGACCTACGAGCAGTACTTC
TRBJ2-5 | . | TRBV27 | TRBD1 | CASSLRPGQGNRYQETQYF | TGTGCCAGCAGTTTAAGGCCCGGACAGGGCAACAGGTATCAAGAGACCCAGTACTTC
TRBJ1-6 | . | TRBV20-1 | . | CSARHEEWNSPLHF | TGCAGTGCTAGGCATGAGGAATGGAATTCACCCCTCCACTTT
TRBJ2-3 | . | TRBV7-9 | . | CASSFILSRTDTQYF | TGTGCCAGCAGCTTCATACTCAGTCGCACAGATACGCAGTATTTT
TRBJ1-5 | . | TRBV4-1 | TRBD1 | CASSHLDRVRQPQHF | TGCGCCAGCAGCCATTTGGACAGGGTGAGGCAGCCCCAGCATTTT
TRBJ2-7 | . | TRBV20-1 | . | CSALRGGVTYEQYF | TGCAGTGCCCTAAGAGGGGGAGTCACCTACGAGCAGTACTTC
TRBJ1-4 | once | TRBV25-1 | . | CASSAGLTNEKLFF | TGTGCCAGCAGTGCAGGGTTGACTAATGAAAAACTGTTTTTT
TRBJ2-7 | . | TRBV18 | TRBD1 | CASSPTGTGGTPRAYEQYF | TGTGCCAGCTCACCAACCGGGACAGGGGGAACTCCTAGAGCCTACGAGCAGTACTTC
TRBJ1-2 | . | TRBV20-1 | . | CSAGRNYGYTF | TGCAGTGCGGGCAGGAACTATGGCTACACCTTC
TRBJ1-2 | . | TRBV4-2 | TRBD1 | CASSQEGQGGGYGYTF | TGTGCCAGCAGCCAAGAAGGACAGGGTGGAGGGTATGGCTACACCTTC
TRBJ2-3 | . | TRBV19 | . | CASSIGSGEDTQYF | TGTGCCAGTAGTATTGGTAGCGGAGAGGATACGCAGTATTTT
TRBJ1-1 | once | TRBV30 | TRBD1 | CAWSSGGRTEAFF | TGTGCCTGGAGTTCAGGGGGCCGCACTGAAGCTTTCTTT
TRBJ2-4 | . | TRBV6-5 | TRBD2 | CASSYSLAGGVVKNIQYF | TGTGCCAGCAGTTACTCACTAGCGGGAGGAGTGGTCAAAAACATTCAGTACTTC
TRBJ2-2 | once | TRBV20-1 | TRBD2 | CSARPLSGGNTGELFF | TGCAGTGCTAGACCCCTCTCGGGGGGAAACACCGGGGAGCTGTTTTTT
TRBJ1-2 | . | TRBV30 | TRBD1 | CAWSVRGTVLGYGYTF | TGTGCCTGGAGTGTACGGGGGACAGTGCTGGGCTATGGCTACACCTTC
TRBJ2-5 | . | TRBV21-1 | . | CASSSPGLAGGRETQYF | TGTGCCAGCAGCAGTCCGGGACTAGCGGGAGGAAGGGAGACCCAGTACTTC
TRBJ2-1 | . | TRBV20-1 | . | CSAGGLNEQFF | TGCAGTGCGGGCGGGCTTAATGAGCAGTTCTTC